This TCR beta chain appears in the sequencing data of a study of T-cell reconstitution after alpha-beta-depleted transplantation in children (dated by TCRdb to the mid-2010s). With regard to the full study: Using TCR repertoire profiling, the study quantitatively followed how T-cell immune reconstitution unfolded in children after TCRalphabeta/CD19-depleted allogeneic hematopoietic cell transplantation. Summary of the overall study and its limitations: The frequencies of hyperexpanded clones fell over the following months, and after one year, T-cell counts and TCRbeta diversity were mostly attributed to newly produced T cells. The apparently early alphabetaT-cell count recovery about two months after transplant was reportedly dependent on only several hundred rapidly expanded clones derived from non-depleted graft cells. In some patients, high TCRbeta diversity at day 60 was attributed to recipient T cells and intrathymic progenitors that had survived conditioning.

The treatment or condition label for this specimen denotes: allogeneic hematopoietic cell transplantation with graft depleted of TCRalphabeta T cells and CD19 B cells. The transplant recipients were children given TCRalphabeta/CD19-depleted allogeneic hematopoietic cell grafts. The method behind the library was PCR. Sequenced on an Illumina HiSeq 2500. Molecular barcoding was employed in the preparation of TCR libraries, with unique molecular identifiers being used to normalize TCRbeta repertoire quantification. Using fastp at Q25 and MiXCR, TCRdb reprocessed the public reads and kept productive beta chains. Rows are unified per CDR3 protein, each entry keeping the most common DNA and genes. The sample table lists just over 200,000 distinct CDR3 sequences, 8.4% of them with a count of one. Under 40% of the sample goes to the ten largest clones. This clonotype was seen a few times. What this receptor recognizes is not known. Within one base of it there is no much larger clone, and no base qualities were kept.

The CDR3 goes from the cysteine to the valine over 19 residues. Of all the DNA, just the CDR3 is kept, 57 bases in frame from base 1. From a lookup of the germline V gene, CDR1 and CDR2 are SGHDN and FVKESK. V loses 0 bases of germline sequence and J loses 0 bases, and the interval between the two ends is 21 bases. The receptor's source is a male patient under 10 years old who had a stem cell transplant for acute myeloid leukemia, so the T cells may come from the graft donor. The sequence links TRBV14 to TRBJ2-7, and the D gene may be TRBD1, 5 bases matching. This specimen consisted of PBMCs, mostly from graft donor cells, obtained 360 days after TCRalphabeta/CD19-depleted stem cell transplant. The CDR3 loop reads CASSQETTLTVTYSYEQYV. The sequence in DNA is TGTGCCAGCAGCCAAGAAACGACTCTGACAGTCACCTACTCCTACGAGCAGTACGTC.